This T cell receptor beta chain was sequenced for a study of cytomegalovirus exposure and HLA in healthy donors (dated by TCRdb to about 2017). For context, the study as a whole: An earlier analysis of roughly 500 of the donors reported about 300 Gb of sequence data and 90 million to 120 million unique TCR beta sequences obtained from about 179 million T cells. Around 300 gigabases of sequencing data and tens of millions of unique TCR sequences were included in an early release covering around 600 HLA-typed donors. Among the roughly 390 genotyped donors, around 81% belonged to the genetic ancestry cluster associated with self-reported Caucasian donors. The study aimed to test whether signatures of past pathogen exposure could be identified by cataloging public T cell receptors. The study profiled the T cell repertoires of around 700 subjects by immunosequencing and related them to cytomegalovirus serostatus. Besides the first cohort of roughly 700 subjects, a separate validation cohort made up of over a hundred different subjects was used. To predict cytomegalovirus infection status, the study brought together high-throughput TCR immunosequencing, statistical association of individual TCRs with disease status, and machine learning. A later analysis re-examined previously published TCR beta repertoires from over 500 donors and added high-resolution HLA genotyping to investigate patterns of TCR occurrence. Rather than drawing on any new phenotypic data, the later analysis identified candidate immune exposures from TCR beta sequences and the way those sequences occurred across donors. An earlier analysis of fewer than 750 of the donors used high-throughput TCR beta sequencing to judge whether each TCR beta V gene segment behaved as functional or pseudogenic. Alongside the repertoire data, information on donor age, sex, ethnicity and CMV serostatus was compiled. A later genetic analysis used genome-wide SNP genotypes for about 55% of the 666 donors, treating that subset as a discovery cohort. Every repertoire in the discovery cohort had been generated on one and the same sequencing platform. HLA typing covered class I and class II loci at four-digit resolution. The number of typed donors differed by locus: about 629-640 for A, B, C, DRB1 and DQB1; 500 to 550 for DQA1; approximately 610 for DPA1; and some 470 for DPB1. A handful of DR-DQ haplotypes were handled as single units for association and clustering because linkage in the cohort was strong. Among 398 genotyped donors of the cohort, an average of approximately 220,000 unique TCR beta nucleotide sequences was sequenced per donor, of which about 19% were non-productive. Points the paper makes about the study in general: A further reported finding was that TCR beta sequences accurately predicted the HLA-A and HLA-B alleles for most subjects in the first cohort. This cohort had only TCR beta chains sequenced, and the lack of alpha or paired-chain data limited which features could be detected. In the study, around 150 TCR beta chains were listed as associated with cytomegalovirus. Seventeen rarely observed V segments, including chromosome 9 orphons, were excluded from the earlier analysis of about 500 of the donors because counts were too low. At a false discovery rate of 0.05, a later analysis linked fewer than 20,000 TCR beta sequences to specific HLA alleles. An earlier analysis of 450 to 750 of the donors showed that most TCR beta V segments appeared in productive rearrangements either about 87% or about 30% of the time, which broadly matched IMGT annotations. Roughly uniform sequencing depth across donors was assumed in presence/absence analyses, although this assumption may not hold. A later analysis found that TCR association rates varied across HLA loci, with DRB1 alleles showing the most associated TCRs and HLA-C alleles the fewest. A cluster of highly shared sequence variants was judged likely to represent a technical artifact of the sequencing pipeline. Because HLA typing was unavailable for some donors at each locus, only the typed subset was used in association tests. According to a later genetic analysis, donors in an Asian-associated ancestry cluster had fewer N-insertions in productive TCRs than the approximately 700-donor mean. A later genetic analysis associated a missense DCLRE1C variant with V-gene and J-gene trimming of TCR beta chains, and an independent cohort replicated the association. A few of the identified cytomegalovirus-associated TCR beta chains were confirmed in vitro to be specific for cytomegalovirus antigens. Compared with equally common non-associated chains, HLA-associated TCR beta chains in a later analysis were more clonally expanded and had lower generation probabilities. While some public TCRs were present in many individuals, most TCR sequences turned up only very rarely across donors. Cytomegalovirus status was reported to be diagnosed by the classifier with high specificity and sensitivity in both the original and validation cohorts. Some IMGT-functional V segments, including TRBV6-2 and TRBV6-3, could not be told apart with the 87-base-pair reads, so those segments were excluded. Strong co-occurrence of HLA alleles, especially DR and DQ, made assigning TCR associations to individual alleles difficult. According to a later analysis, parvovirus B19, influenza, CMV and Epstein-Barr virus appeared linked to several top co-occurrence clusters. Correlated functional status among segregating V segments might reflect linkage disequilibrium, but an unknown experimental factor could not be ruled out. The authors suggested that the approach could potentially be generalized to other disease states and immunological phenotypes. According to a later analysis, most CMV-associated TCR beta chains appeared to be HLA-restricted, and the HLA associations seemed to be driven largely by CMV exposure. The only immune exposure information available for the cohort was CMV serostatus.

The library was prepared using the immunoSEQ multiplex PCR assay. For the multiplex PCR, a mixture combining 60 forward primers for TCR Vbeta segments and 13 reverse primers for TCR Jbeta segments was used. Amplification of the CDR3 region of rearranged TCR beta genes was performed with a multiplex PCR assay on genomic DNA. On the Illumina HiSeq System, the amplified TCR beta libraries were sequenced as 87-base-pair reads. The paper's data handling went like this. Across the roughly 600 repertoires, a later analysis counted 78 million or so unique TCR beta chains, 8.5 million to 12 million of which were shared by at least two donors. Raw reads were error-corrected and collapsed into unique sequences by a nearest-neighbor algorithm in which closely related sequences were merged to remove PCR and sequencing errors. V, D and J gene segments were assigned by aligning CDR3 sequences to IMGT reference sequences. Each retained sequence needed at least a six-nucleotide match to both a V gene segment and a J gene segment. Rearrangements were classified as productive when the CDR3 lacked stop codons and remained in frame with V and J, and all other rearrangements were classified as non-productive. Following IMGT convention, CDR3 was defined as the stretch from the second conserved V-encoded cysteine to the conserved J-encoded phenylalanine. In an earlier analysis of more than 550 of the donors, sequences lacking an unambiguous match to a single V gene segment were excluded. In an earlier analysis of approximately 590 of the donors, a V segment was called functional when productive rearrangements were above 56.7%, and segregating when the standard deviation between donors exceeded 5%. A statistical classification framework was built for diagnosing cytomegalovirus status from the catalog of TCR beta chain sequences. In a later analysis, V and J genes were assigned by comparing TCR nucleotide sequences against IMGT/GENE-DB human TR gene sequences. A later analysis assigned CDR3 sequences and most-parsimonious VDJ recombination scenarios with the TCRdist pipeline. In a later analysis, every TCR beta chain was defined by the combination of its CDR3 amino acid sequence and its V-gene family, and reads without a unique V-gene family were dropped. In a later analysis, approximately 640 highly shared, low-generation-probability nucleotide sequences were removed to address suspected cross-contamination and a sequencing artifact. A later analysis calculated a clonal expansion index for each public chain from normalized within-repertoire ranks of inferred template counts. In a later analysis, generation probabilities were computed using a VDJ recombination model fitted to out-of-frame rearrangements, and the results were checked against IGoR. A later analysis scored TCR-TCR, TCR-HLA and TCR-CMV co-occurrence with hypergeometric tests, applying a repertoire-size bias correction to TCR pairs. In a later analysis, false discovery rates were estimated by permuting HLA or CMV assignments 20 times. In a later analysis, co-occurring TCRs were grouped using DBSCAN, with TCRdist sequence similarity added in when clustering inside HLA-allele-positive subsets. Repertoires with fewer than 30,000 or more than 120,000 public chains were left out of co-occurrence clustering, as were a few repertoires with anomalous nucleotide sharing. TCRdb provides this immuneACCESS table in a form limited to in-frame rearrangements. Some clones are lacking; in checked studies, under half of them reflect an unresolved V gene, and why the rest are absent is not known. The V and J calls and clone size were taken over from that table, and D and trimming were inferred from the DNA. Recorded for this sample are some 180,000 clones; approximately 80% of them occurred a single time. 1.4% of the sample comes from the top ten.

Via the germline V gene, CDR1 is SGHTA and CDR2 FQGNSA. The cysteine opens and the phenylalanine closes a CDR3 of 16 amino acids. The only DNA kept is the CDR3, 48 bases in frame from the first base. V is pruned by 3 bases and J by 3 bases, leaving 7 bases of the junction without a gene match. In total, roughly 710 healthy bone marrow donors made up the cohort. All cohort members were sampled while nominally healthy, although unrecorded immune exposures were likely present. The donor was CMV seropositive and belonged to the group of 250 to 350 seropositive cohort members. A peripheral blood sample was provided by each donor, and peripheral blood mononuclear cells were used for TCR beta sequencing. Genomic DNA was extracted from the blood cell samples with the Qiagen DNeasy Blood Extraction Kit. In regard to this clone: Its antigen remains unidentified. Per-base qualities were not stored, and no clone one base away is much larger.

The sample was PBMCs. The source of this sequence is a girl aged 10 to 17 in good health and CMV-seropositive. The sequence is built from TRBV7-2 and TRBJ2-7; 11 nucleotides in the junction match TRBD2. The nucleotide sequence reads TGTGCCAGCAGCTTTGATAGCGGGAGGGCGAACTACGAGCAGTACTTC. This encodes CASSFDSGRANYEQYF.